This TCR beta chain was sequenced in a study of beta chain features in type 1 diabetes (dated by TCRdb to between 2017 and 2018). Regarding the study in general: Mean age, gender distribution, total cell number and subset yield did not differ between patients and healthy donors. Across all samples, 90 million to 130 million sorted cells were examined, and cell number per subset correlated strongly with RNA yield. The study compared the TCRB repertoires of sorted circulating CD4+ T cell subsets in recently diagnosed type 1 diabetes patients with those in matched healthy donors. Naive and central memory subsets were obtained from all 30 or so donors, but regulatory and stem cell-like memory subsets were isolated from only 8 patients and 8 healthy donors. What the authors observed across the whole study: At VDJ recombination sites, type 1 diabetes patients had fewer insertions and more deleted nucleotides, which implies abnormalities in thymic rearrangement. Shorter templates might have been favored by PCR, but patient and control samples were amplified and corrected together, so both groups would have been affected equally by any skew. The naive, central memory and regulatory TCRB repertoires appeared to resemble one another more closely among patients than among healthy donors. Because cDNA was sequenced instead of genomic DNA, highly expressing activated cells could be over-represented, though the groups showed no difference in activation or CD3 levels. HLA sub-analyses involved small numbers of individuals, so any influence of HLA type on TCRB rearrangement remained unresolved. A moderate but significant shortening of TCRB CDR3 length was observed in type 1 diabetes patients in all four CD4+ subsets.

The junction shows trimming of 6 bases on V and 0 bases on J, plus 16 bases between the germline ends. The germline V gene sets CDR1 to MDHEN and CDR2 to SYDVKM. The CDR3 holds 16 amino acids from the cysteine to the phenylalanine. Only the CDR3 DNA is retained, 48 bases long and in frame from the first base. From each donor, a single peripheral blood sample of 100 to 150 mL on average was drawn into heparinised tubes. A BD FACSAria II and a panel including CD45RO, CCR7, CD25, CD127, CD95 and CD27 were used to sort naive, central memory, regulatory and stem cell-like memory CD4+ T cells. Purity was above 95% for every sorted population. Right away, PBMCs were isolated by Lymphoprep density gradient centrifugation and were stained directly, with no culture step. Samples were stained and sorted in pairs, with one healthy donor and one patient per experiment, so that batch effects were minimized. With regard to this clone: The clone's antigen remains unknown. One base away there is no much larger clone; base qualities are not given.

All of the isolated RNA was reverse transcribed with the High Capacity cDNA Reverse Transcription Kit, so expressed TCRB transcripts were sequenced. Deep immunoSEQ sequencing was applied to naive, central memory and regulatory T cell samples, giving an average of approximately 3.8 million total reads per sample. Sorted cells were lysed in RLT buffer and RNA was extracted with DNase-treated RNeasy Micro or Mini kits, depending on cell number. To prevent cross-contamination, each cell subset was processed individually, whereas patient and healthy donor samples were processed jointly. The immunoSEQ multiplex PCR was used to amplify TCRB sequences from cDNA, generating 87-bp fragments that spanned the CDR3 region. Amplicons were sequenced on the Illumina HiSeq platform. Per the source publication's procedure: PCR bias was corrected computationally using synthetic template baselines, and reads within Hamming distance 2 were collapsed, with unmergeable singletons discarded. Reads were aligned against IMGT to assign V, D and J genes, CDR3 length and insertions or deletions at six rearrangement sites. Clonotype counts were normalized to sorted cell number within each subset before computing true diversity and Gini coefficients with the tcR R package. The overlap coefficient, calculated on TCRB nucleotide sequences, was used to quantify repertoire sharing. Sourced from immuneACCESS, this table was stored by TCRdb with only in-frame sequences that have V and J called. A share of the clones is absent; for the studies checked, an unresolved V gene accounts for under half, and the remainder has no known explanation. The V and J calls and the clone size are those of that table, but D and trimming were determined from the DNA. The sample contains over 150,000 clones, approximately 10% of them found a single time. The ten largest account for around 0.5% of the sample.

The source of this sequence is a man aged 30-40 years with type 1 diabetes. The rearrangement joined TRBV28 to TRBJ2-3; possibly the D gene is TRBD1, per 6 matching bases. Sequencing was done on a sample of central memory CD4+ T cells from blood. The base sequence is TGTGCCAGCAGCCCCAATACTAGGGGGAGCACAGATACGCAGTATTTT. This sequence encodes CASSPNTRGSTDTQYF.